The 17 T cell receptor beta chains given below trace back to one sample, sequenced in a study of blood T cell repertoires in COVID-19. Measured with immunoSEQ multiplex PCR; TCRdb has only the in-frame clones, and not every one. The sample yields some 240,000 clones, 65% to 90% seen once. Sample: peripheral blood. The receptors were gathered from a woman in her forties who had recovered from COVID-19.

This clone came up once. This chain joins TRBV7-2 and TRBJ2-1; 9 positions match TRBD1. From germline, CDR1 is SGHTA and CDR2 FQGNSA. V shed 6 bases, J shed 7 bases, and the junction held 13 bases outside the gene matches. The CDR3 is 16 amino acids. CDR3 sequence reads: CASRFAGTGIKNEQFF. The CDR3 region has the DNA TGTGCCAGCAGATTCGCCGGGACAGGGATCAAGAATGAGCAGTTCTTC.

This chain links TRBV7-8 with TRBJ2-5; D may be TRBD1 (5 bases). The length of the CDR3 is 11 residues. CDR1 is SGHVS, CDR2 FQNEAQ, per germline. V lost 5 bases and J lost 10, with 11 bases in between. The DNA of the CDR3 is TGTGCCAGCAGCCCGCAGGGTTACCAGTACTTC. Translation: CASSPQGYQYF.

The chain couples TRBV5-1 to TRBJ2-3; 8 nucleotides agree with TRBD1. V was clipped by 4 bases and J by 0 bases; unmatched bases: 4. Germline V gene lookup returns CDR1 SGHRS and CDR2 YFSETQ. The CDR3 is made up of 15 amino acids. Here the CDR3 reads CASSEYRGSTDTQYF. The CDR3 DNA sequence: TGCGCCAGCAGCGAATACAGGGGGAGCACAGATACGCAGTATTTT.

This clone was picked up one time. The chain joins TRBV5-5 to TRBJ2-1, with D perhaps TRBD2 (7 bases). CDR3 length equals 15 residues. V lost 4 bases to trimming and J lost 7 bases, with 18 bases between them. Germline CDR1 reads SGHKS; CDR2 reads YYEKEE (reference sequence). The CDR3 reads CASSPIAGAFNEQFF. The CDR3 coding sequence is TGTGCCAGCAGCCCAATTGCGGGGGCGTTTAATGAGCAGTTCTTC. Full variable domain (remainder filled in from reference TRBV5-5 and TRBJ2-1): DAGVTQSPTHLIKTRGQQVTLRCSPISGHKSVSWYQQVLGQGPQFIFQYYEKEERGRGNFPDRFSARQFPNYSSELNVNALLLGDSALYLCASSPIAGAFNEQFFGPGTRLTVL.

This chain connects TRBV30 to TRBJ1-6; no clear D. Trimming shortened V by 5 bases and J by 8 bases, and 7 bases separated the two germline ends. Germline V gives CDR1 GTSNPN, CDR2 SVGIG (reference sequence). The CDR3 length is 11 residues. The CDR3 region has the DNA TGTGCCTGGGGACGGGATTCACCCCTCCACTTT. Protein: CAWGRDSPLHF.

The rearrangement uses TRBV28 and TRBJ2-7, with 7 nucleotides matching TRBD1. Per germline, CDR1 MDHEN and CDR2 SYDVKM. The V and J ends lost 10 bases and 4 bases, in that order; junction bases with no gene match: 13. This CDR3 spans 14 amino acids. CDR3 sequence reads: CATMGQIEGYEQYF. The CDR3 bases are TGTGCCACAATGGGACAGATAGAAGGTTACGAGCAGTACTTC.

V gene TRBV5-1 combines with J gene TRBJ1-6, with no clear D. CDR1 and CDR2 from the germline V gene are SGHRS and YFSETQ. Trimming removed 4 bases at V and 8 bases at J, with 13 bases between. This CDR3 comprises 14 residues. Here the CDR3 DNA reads TGCGCCAGCAGCAGCGGCAGGTCAGATTCACCCCTCCACTTT. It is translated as CASSSGRSDSPLHF.

The CDR3 bases are TGTGCCAGCAGTGAACCGGGGGGGACTTCTTTCTCTGGGGCCAACGTCCTGACTTTC. Amino acids: CASSEPGGTSFSGANVLTF. This rearrangement joins TRBV2 to TRBJ2-6; 8 positions match TRBD2. The CDR3 runs to 19 residues. Germline CDR1 SNHLY, CDR2 FYNNEI. V lost 2 bases to trimming and J lost 0 bases; unmatched junction nucleotides: 9.

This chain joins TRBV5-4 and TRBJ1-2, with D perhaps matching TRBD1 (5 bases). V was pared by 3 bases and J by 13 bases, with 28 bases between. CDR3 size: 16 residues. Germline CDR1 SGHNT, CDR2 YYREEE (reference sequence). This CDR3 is CASSSGGGSESREGTF. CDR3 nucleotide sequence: TGTGCCAGCAGCTCGGGGGGGGGATCGGAGTCAAGGGAAGGCACCTTC.

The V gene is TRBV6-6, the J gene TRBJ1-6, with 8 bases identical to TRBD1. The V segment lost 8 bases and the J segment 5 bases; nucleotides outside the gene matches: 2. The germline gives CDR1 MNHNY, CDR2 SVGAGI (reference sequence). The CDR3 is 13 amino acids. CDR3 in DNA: TGTGCCAGCCTGGACAGGGATAATTCACCCCTCCACTTT. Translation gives CASLDRDNSPLHF.

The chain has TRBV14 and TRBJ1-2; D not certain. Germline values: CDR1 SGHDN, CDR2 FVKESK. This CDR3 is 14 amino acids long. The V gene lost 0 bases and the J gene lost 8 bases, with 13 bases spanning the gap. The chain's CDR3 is CASSQDSGVPGYTF. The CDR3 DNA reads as TGTGCCAGCAGCCAAGATTCCGGGGTTCCCGGCTACACCTTC.

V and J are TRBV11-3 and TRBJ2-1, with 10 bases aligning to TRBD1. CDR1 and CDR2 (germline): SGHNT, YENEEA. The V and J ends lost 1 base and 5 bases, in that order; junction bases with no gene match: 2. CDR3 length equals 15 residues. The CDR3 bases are TGTGCCAGCAGCTTAGCGGGACAGGGGAACAATGAGCAGTTCTTC. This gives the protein CASSLAGQGNNEQFF.

The chain's CDR3 is CASSHPQGEAFF. In nucleotides, the CDR3 is TGTGCCAGCAGCCATCCACAGGGTGAAGCTTTCTTT. This chain connects TRBV7-8 to TRBJ1-1; possible D gene TRBD1, 6 bases. Germline values: CDR1 SGHVS, CDR2 FQNEAQ. The CDR3 length is 12 residues. V was shortened by 5 bases and J by 7 bases, with 11 bases between the two germline ends.

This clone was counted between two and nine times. The DNA of the CDR3 is TGTGCCAGCAGTTTCAGGGGCAATCAGCCCCAGCATTTT. It codes for CASSFRGNQPQHF. This sequence joins TRBV12-3 or TRBV12-4 and TRBJ1-5, with D tentatively TRBD1 (5 bases). The length of the CDR3 is 13 residues. V lost 3 bases, J lost 2 bases, and 5 bases lay in between.

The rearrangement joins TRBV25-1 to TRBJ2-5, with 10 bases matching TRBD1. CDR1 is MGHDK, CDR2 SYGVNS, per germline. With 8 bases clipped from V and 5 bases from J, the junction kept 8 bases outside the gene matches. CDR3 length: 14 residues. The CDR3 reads CASQAGTGVETQYF. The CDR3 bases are TGTGCCAGCCAAGCCGGGACAGGGGTGGAGACCCAGTACTTC.

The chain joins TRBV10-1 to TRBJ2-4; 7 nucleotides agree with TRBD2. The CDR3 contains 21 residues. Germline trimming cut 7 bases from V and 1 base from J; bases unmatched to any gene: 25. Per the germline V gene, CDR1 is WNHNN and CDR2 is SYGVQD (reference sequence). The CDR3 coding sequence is TGCGCCAGCAAAAACGGGAGGCGCGAGCTTCCCCCTGGGGCGGCCAAAAACATTCAGTACTTC. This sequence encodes CASKNGRRELPPGAAKNIQYF.

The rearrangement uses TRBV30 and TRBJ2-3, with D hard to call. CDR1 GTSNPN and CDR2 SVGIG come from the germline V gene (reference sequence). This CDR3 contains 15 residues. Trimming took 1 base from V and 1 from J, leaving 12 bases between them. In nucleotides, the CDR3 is TGTGCCTGGAGTGCGCGTCTATCTGGCACAGATACGCAGTATTTT. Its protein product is CAWSARLSGTDTQYF.